These 14 T cell receptor beta chains were sequenced from one sample in a study of vaccination effects on CD4 cells after COVID-19. These receptors are not linked to any known antigen. Profiling relied on immunoSEQ multiplex PCR, and the TCRdb table lists in-frame clones only, not all of them. The sample has around 30,000 clones; around 70% are singletons. Viral peptide pools were used in the ViraFEST assay to expand antigen-specific CD4+ T cells, and sequencing came afterward. Following 10 days of culture, CD4+ T cells were isolated. Each person got two doses of an mRNA SARS-CoV-2 vaccine, BNT162b2 or mRNA-1273. The sequencing here drew on CD4+ T cells from PBMCs cultured with HCoV-NL63 spike peptides, taken after COVID-19 vaccination. The origin of the receptors is a human donor who received a COVID-19 vaccine.

This chain connects TRBV19 to TRBJ1-1, with D hard to call. The V end was cut by 6 bases, the J end by 10 bases, with 15 bases between. The CDR3 is 12 amino acids. The germline V gene has CDR1 LNHDA and CDR2 SQIVND (reference sequence). The CDR3 loop is CASSTSGNGAFF. The CDR3 DNA follows: TGTGCCAGTAGCACCTCGGGCAACGGAGCTTTCTTT.

V usage is TRBV7-2 and J usage is TRBJ1-2; the D is unclear. CDR1 and CDR2 from the germline V gene are SGHTA and FQGNSA. This CDR3 comprises 13 residues. Between the trimmed V and J ends, which lost 1 base and 8 bases, there was a span of 11 bases. This CDR3 is CASSLDGVRGYTF. CDR3 sequence (DNA): TGTGCCAGCAGCTTAGACGGGGTGAGAGGCTACACCTTC.

This chain joins TRBV19 and TRBJ1-2, with 8 bases lining up with TRBD1. J gave up 6 bases and V 5 bases, and 5 bases lay outside the gene matches. The CDR3 runs 13 residues. Germline-derived CDR1 and CDR2 are LNHDA and SQIVND (reference sequence). This chain's CDR3 is CASSQDRVNGYTF. The CDR3 bases are TGTGCCAGTAGTCAGGACAGGGTGAATGGCTACACCTTC.

V usage is TRBV18 and J usage is TRBJ1-5; the match to TRBD1 covers 8 bases. The CDR3 contains 15 residues. The V gene end was trimmed by 3 bases and the J gene end by 3 bases; junction bases not matched to a gene: 4. Germline V lookup: CDR1 KGHSH, CDR2 LQKENI. Here the CDR3 DNA reads TGTGCCAGCTCACCCGGACAGGGTAACAATCAGCCCCAGCATTTT. As protein: CASSPGQGNNQPQHF.

The chain combines TRBV14 with TRBJ2-7; the match to TRBD1 covers 7 bases. Germline V lookup: CDR1 SGHDN, CDR2 FVKESK. V was pared by 2 bases and J by 5 bases, with 9 bases of the junction left unmatched. The CDR3 has 15 residues. The CDR3 region has the DNA TGTGCCAGCAGCCAACCACAGGGGCGTGGGGACGAGCAGTACTTC. The encoded protein is CASSQPQGRGDEQYF.

J is TRBJ2-7 and V is TRBV5-8, with TRBD2 matching 8 bases. Germline V gives CDR1 SGHTS, CDR2 YDEGEE. The CDR3 contains 10 residues. V trimming: 2 bases; J trimming: 13 bases; junction bases outside the gene matches: 2. CDR3 bases: TGTGCCAGCAGCTTTAGCGGGACCTACTTC. Its translation: CASSFSGTYF.

This rearrangement joins TRBV5-1 to TRBJ2-4, with 7 bases lining up with TRBD2. Germline lookup yields CDR1 SGHRS and CDR2 YFSETQ. V shed 5 bases, J shed 7 bases, and the junction held 12 bases outside the gene matches. This CDR3 region has 15 residues. CDR3 DNA sequence: TGCGCCAGCAGAGGGGAGGGGTTAGGGGTGAACATTCAGTACTTC. Protein product: CASRGEGLGVNIQYF.

CDR3 nucleotides: TGTGCCAGCAGCAGACGACGGGTCGCTGAAGCTTTCTTT. This sequence encodes CASSRRRVAEAFF. V and J are TRBV11-2 and TRBJ1-1; D is unresolved. V was clipped by 5 bases and J by 6 bases, with 13 bases between them. The CDR3 has 13 amino acids. Looked up from germline, CDR1 is SGHAT and CDR2 is FQNNGV.

This sequence joins TRBV4-1 and TRBJ2-7; D unclear. The V and J ends lost 0 bases and 6 bases respectively, with 9 bases between them. This CDR3 comprises 13 residues. The V gene's germline CDR1 is MGHRA and CDR2 YSYEKL. DNA for the CDR3: TGCGCCAGCAGCCAAGATGTAGGACGCGAGCAGTACTTC. This encodes CASSQDVGREQYF.

This rearrangement joins TRBV12-5 to TRBJ2-7; no definite D call. CDR1 and CDR2 from the germline V gene are LGHNT and FRNRAP. V dropped 1 base and J dropped 5 bases, with 3 bases sitting between them. The CDR3 extends over 11 amino acids. CDR3 nucleotides: TGTGCTAGTGGTTTGGGGCACGAGCAGTACTTC. It codes for CASGLGHEQYF. Full variable domain (outside the CDR3, taken from reference TRBV12-5 and TRBJ2-7): DARVTQTPRHKVTEMGQEVTMRCQPILGHNTVFWYRQTMMQGLELLAYFRNRAPLDDSGMPKDRFSAEMPDATLATLKIQPSEPRDSAVYFCASGLGHEQYFGPGTRLTVT.

Only a few counts were recorded for this clone. The V gene is TRBV30, the J gene TRBJ1-6, with D uncertain. There are 14 residues in the CDR3. Trimming removed 4 bases from V and 10 bases from J, with 17 bases in between. CDR1 and CDR2 from the germline V gene are GTSNPN and SVGIG (reference sequence). This chain's CDR3 is CAWTLRAVGSPLHF. The CDR3 coding sequence is TGTGCCTGGACCCTCCGGGCGGTTGGATCACCCCTCCACTTT.

This clone was detected only a few times. The rearrangement links TRBV1 to TRBJ1-3; the DNA was not compared with TRBD1, the D call given in the table. TRBV1 is labeled a pseudogene. CDR3 length equals 14 residues. CDR3 nucleotides: TGCACCAGCAGCTTCGCAGGGACTGGAAACACCATATATTTT. Amino acids: CTSSFAGTGNTIYF.

This clone was observed a handful of times. The chain has TRBV19 and TRBJ1-6; D is unresolved. The CDR3 totals 13 residues. From germline, CDR1 is LNHDA and CDR2 SQIVND (reference sequence). The V and J ends lost 5 bases and 7 bases respectively, with 9 bases between them. CDR3 bases: TGTGCCAGTAGTTCTTTATCAAATTCACCCCTCCACTTT. This translates into CASSSLSNSPLHF. Based on the CDR3 plus reference TRBV19 and TRBJ1-6, the full variable domain is DGGITQSPKYLFRKEGQNVTLSCEQNLNHDAMYWYRQDPGQGLRLIYYSQIVNDFQKGDIAEGYSVSREKKESFPLTVTSAQKNPTAFYLCASSSLSNSPLHFGNGTRLTVT.

This clone has a handful of counts. The rearrangement uses TRBV9 and TRBJ2-2, with 7 bases fitting TRBD1. Losses at the gene ends were 0 bases for V and 2 bases for J; bases not matched to a gene: 4. This CDR3 region has 16 residues. CDR1 SGDLS and CDR2 YYNGEE come from the germline V gene. CDR3 amino acids: CASSVGDRPNTGELFF. In nucleotides, the CDR3 is TGTGCCAGCAGCGTAGGGGACAGACCTAACACCGGGGAGCTGTTTTTT.